This TCR beta chain was captured by sequencing in a study of cytomegalovirus exposure and HLA in healthy donors. Study information: There were 100 million to 120 million unique TCR beta sequences, drawn from approximately 180 million T cells, in an earlier analysis.

The germline gives CDR1 MNHEY, CDR2 SVGAGI. Trimming took off 10 bases at V and 4 bases at J, with 14 bases between the two ends. This CDR3 contains 13 residues. Details on this clone: Its matching antigen is unknown.

Whole-study results and caveats: An apparent linkage of common viral pathogens to several of the most significant clusters emerged in a later analysis. Listed as cytomegalovirus-associated were over 150 TCR beta chains. The authors later linked a missense DCLRE1C variant to TCR beta V- and J-gene trimming.

The study ran its PCR with 60 Vbeta and 13 Jbeta primers. Sequenced by immunoSEQ multiplex PCR; TCRdb stores in-frame clones only, minus some. The table for this sample gives over 45,000 clones. The TCR originated in a woman between 18 and 29 years old in good health and CMV-seronegative. The J gene is TRBJ1-5, the V gene TRBV6-5, with D perhaps TRBD1 (6 bases). Input material: PBMCs. The CDR3 nucleotides read TGTGCCACCATGGAGAGGGGGAATCAGCCCCAGCATTTT. This encodes CATMERGNQPQHF.